Shown below are 6 T cell receptor beta chains from a single sample sequenced in a study of T-cell memory formation after mild COVID-19. TCRdb passed the 5' RACE reads through MiXCR, listing each CDR3 protein once. The top ten hold roughly 8.9% of the sample, which has over 350,000 distinct CDR3 sequences, approximately 24% seen once. Sequencing input: PBMCs or a T cell subset sorted from them (not recorded which). These receptors came from an adult woman who had mild COVID-19 (a few samples of this study predate the infection). Cell type and time point are not known.

The chain uses TRBV24-1 and TRBJ1-5, with TRBD1 as a possible D gene (5 bases). From germline, CDR1 is KGHDR and CDR2 SFDVKD. V was shortened by 5 bases and J by 0 bases, with 7 bases between the two germline ends. The CDR3 sequence is 14 residues long. The CDR3 sequence is CATSAQDSNQPQHF. The CDR3 nucleotides read TGTGCCACCAGTGCACAGGATAGCAATCAGCCCCAGCATTTT.

V is TRBV6-6 and J is TRBJ1-5, with D possibly being TRBD1 (6 bases). The ends were cut back, 4 bases at V and 0 bases at J, with 16 bases in the middle. This CDR3 spans 17 amino acids. CDR1 and CDR2 from the germline V gene are MNHNY and SVGAGI (reference sequence). CDR3 region: CASSSNDRTNSNQPQHF. Written as DNA, the CDR3 is TGTGCCAGCAGTTCAAACGACAGGACTAATAGCAATCAGCCCCAGCATTTT.

V is TRBV7-9 and J is TRBJ2-3, with a weak D call TRBD2 (5 bases). The CDR3 sequence is 13 residues long. Germline V gene data show CDR1 as SEHNR and CDR2 as FQNEAQ (reference sequence). The V end lost 3 bases, the J end lost 5 bases, and 9 bases lay between the germline ends. CDR3 bases: TGTGCCAGCAGCTTTATGAGGGTAGATACGCAGTATTTT. The encoded protein is CASSFMRVDTQYF.

This clonotype was found a few times. The chain uses TRBV7-9 and TRBJ2-7, with 7 positions matching TRBD2. Looked up from germline, CDR1 is SEHNR and CDR2 is FQNEAQ (reference sequence). With 8 bases clipped from V and 1 base from J, the junction kept 8 bases outside the gene matches. This CDR3 region has 14 residues. CDR3 nucleotides: TGTGCCAGCTCTAGGCGGGAGAAATCCTACGAGCAGTACTTC. Translation gives CASSRREKSYEQYF.

The genes are TRBV27 and TRBJ2-5; 11 nucleotides line up with TRBD2. There are 16 residues in the CDR3. Unmatched junction bases numbered 9, after V lost 3 bases and J lost 6 bases. Per germline, CDR1 MNHEY and CDR2 SMNVEV (reference sequence). The CDR3 region is CASSLSPSGGSQTQYF. The CDR3 nucleotides read TGTGCCAGCAGTTTGAGTCCTAGCGGGGGGTCTCAGACCCAGTACTTC.

This clonotype turned up a few times. This chain links TRBV20-1 with TRBJ2-7, with no clear D. V was trimmed by 6 bases and J by 3 bases, leaving 12 bases between them. There are 12 residues in the CDR3. Germline V gene lookup returns CDR1 DFQATT and CDR2 SNEGSKA (reference sequence). The CDR3 coding sequence is TGCAGTGCCAGGACCTATTACTACGAGCAGTACTTC. It translates to CSARTYYYEQYF.